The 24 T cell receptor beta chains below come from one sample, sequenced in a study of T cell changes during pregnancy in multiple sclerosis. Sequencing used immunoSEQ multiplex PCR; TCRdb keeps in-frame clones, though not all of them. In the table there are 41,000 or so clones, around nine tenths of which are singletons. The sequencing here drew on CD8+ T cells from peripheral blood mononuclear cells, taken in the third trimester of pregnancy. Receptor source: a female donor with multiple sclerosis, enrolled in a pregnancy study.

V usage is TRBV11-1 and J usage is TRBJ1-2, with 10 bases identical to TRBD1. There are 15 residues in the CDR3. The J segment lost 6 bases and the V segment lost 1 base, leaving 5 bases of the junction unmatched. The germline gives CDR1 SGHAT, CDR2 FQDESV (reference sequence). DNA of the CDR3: TGTGCCAGCAGCTTAGATGACAGGGGGCTCGATGGCTACACCTTC. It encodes CASSLDDRGLDGYTF. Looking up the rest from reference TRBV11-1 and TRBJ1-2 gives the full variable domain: EAEVAQSPRYKITEKSQAVAFWCDPISGHATLYWYRQILGQGPELLVQFQDESVVDDSQLPKDRFSAERLKGVDSTLKIQPAELGDSAMYLCASSLDDRGLDGYTFGSGTRLTVV.

The CDR3 region is CASGQQGAYEQYF. The CDR3 DNA follows: TGTGCCAGCGGTCAACAGGGGGCCTACGAGCAGTACTTC. The rearrangement links TRBV27 to TRBJ2-7, with TRBD1 matching 8 bases. V was clipped by 8 bases and J by 2 bases; unmatched bases: 5. CDR1 and CDR2 from the germline V gene are MNHEY and SMNVEV (reference sequence). The CDR3 runs to 13 residues.

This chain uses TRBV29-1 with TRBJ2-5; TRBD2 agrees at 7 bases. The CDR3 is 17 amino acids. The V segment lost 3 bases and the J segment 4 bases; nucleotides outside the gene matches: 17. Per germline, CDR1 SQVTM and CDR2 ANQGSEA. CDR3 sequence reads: CSVDRWEGLISRETQYF. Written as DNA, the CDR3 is TGCAGCGTTGATCGGTGGGAGGGCCTTATATCCCGAGAGACCCAGTACTTC.

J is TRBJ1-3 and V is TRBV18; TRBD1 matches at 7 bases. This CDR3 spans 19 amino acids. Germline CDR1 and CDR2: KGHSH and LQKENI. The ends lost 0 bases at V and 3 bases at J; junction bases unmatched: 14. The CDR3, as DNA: TGTGCCAGCTCACCACCGAAGGGACAGCAGAGTTCGTTTGGAAACACCATATATTTT. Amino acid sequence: CASSPPKGQQSSFGNTIYF.

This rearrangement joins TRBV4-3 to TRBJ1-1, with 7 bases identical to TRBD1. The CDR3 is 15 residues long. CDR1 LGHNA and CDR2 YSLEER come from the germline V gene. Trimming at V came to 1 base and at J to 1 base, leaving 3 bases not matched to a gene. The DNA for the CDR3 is TGCGCCAGCAGCCAAGGGGACAGACAGAACACTGAAGCTTTCTTT. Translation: CASSQGDRQNTEAFF.

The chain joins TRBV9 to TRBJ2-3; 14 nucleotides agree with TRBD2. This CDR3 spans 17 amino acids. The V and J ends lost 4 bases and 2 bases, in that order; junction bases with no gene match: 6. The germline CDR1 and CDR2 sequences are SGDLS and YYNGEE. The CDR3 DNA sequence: TGTGCCAGCAGCACCGGGACTAGCGGGAGCTACACAGATACGCAGTATTTT. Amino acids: CASSTGTSGSYTDTQYF.

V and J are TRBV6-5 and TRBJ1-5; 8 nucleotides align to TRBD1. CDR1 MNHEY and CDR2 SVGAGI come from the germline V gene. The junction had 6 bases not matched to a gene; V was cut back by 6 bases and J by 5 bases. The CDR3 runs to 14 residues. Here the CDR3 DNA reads TGTGCCAGCAGCCCCAGGGGGCGGGATCAGCCCCAGCATTTT. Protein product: CASSPRGRDQPQHF.

CDR3 sequence: CASSLEDFPTDTQYF. The CDR3 DNA follows: TGTGCCAGCAGCTTAGAAGACTTTCCCACAGATACGCAGTATTTT. V and J are TRBV7-9 and TRBJ2-3, with no clear D. V was trimmed by 1 base and J by 2 bases, leaving 10 bases between them. The CDR3 sequence is 15 residues long. Germline V gene sequence: CDR1 SEHNR, CDR2 FQNEAQ (reference sequence).

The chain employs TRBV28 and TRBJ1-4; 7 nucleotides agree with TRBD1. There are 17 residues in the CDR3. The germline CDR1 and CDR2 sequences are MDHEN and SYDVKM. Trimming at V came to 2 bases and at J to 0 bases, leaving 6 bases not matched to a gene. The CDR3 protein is CASSLGSGTATNEKLFF. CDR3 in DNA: TGTGCCAGCAGTTTAGGATCAGGGACAGCAACTAATGAAAAACTGTTTTTT.

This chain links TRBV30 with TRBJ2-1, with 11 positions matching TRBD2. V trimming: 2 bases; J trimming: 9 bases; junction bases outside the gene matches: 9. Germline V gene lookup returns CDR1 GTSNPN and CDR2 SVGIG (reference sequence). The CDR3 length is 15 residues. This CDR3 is CAWSLIAGGGVEQFF. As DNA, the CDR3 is TGTGCCTGGAGTCTAATAGCGGGGGGGGGAGTTGAGCAGTTCTTC.

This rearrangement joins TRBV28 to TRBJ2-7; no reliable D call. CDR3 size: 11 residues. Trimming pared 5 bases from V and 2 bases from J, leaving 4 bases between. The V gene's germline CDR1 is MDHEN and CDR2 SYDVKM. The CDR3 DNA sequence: TGTGCCAGCAGTCCCGCCTACGAGCAGTACTTC. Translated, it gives CASSPAYEQYF.

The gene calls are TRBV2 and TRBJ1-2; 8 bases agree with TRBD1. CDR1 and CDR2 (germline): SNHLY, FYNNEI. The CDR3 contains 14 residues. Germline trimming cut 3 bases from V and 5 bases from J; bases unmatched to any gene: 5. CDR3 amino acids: CASSDGTGGYGYTF. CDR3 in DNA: TGTGCCAGCAGTGATGGGACAGGAGGGTATGGCTACACCTTC.

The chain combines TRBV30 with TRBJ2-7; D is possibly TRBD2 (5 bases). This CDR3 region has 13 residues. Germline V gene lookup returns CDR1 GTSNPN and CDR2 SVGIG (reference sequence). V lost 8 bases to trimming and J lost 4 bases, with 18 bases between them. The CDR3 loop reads CASLTSPGYEQYF. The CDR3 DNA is TGTGCCAGCCTCACTAGTCCAGGTTACGAGCAGTACTTC.

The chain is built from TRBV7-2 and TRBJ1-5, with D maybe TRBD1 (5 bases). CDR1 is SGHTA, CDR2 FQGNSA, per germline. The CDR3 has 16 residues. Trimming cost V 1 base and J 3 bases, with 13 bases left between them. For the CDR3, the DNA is TGTGCCAGCAGCTTAGTGGTCGGCAGGGACAATCAGCCCCAGCATTTT. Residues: CASSLVVGRDNQPQHF. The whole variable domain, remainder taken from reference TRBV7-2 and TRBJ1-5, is GAGVSQSPSNKVTEKGKDVELRCDPISGHTALYWYRQSLGQGLEFLIYFQGNSAPDKSGLPSDRFSAERTGGSVSTLTIQRTQQEDSAVYLCASSLVVGRDNQPQHFGDGTRLSIL.

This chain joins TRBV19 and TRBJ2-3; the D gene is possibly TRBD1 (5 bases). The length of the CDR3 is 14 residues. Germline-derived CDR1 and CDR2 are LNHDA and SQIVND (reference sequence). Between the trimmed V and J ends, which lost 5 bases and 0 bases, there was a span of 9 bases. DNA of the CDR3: TGTGCCAGTAGTCCCAGGGTGAGCACAGATACGCAGTATTTT. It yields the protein CASSPRVSTDTQYF.

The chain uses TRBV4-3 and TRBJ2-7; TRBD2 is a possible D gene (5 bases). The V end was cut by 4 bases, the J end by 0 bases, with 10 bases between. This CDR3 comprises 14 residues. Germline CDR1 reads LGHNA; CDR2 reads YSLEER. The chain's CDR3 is CASSPDGSSYEQYF. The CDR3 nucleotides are TGCGCCAGCAGCCCCGATGGGAGCTCCTACGAGCAGTACTTC.

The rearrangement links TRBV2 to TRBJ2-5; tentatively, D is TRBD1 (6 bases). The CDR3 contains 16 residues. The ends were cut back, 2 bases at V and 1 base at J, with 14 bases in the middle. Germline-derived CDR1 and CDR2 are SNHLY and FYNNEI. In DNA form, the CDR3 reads TGTGCCAGCAGTGAATCCGGGACAACCATCCAAGAGACCCAGTACTTC. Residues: CASSESGTTIQETQYF.

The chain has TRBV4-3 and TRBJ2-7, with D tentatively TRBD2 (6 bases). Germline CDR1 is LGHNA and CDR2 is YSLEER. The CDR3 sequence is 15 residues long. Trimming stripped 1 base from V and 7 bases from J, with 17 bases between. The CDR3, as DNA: TGCGCCAGCAGCCAAGGTGGGGGGTTGTCGGGAGAGCAGTACTTC. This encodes CASSQGGGLSGEQYF.

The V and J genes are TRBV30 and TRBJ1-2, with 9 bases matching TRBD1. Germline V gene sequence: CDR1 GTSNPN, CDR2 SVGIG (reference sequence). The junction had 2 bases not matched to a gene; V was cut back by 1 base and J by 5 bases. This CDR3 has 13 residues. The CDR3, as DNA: TGTGCCTGGAGTGGACAGGGGGGGTATGGCTACACCTTC. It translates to CAWSGQGGYGYTF.

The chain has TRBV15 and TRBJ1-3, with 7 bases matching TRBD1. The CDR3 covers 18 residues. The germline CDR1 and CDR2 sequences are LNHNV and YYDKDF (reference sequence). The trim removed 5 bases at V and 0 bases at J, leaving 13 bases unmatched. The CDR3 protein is CATSRGTAVPTSGNTIYF. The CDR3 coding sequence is TGTGCCACCAGCCGCGGGACAGCGGTACCCACCTCTGGAAACACCATATATTTT.

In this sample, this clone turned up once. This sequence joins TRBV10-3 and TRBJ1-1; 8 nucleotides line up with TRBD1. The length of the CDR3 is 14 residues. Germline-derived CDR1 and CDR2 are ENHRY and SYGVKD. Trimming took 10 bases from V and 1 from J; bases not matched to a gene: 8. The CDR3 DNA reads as TGTGCCACTTCCACGGACAGGGCGAACACTGAAGCTTTCTTT. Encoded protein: CATSTDRANTEAFF.

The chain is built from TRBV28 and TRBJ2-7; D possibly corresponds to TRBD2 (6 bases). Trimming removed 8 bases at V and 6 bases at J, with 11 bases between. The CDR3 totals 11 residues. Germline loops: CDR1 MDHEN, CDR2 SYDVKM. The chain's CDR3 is CASAVAAEQYF. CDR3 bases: TGTGCCAGCGCTGTAGCGGCCGAGCAGTACTTC.

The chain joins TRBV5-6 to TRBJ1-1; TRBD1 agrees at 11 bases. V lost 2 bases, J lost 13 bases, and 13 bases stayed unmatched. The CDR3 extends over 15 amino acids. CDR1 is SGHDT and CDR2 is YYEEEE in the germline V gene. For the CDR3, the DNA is TGTGCCAGCAGCTTAGGGACAGGGGGATCCGGTCGGCGTTTCTTT. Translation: CASSLGTGGSGRRFF.

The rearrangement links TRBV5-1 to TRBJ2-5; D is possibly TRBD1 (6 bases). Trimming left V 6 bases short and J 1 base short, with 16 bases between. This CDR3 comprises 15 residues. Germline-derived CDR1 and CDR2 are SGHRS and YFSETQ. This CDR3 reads CASTSGRTVQETQYF. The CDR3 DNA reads TGCGCCAGCACCTCCGGCAGGACAGTCCAAGAGACCCAGTACTTC. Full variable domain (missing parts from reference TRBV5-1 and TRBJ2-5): KAGVTQTPRYLIKTRGQQVTLSCSPISGHRSVSWYQQTPGQGLQFLFEYFSETQRNKGNFPGRFSGRQFSNSRSEMNVSTLELGDSALYLCASTSGRTVQETQYFGPGTRLLVL.